This T cell receptor beta chain comes out of a study of identical twins. Per the germline V gene, CDR1 is SEHNR and CDR2 is FQNEAQ (reference sequence). The CDR3 extends over 15 amino acids. V lost 3 bases to trimming and J lost 1 base, with 10 bases between them. TCRdb re-called the 5' RACE reads through MiXCR, storing one row per CDR3 protein. Of about 190,000 distinct CDR3 sequences in the sample, roughly 15% were seen once. This clonotype occurred a few times. Its antigen is unknown. Whole-study findings and limits: Conclusions were based on cross-sectional statistical analysis, without following the same donors.

These data were also filed under a second study, of T cells expressing NK-cell markers.

The TCR originated in a woman aged 18-29 years in good health. The chain has TRBV7-9 and TRBJ2-1; a possible D gene is TRBD1 (5 bases). The sequenced sample was CD8+ T cells sorted from blood. The CDR3 DNA is TGTGCCAGCAGCTTGACAGTGGGGTCCTACAATGAGCAGTTCTTC. Protein sequence: CASSLTVGSYNEQFF.